The source of this T cell receptor beta chain is a study of blood T cell repertoires in COVID-19. About the study: Samples came from the United States, Italy and Spain, spanning acute and convalescent COVID-19. The analysed material was cDNA or gDNA that came from T cells, B-cell-depleted T cells, or PBMCs.

The repertoire was sequenced with immunoSEQ multiplex PCR; TCRdb's copy has only in-frame clones and lacks some. The table includes fewer than 20,000 clones, about 90% detected once. V shed 1 base and J shed 9 bases, with 16 bases lying between them. The CDR3 is 15 residues long. CDR1 and CDR2 from the germline V gene are SGHAT and FQNNGV. The J gene is TRBJ2-1, the V gene TRBV11-2; unclear D gene. Material for sequencing was peripheral blood. The clonotype was recovered from a human donor in a cohort sampled during active COVID-19. The CDR3 is CASSLGGGRPAEQFF. CDR3 DNA: TGTGCCAGCAGCTTAGGAGGCGGAAGGCCAGCTGAGCAGTTCTTC.